A selection of T cell receptor beta chains follows, all from one sample in a study of T cells in Graves' hyperthyroidism and ophthalmopathy. TCRdb used MiXCR to reprocess the multiplex PCR reads, holding one entry per CDR3 protein. The repertoire holds 450,000 to 650,000 distinct CDR3 sequences, with under 20% as singletons. Sequences were obtained from blood. All receptors derive from a woman under 30 with Graves' ophthalmopathy. Both conserved end residues are part of each CDR3. A D gene is named only where the DNA matches it firmly. Clone size appears in some rows only: once, few, many, or a class for an expanded clone.

>-|TRBJ1-2|-|TRBV15
TGTGCCACCAGCAGAGATCAGGCAGGAATTTATGGCTACACCTTC
CATSRDQAGIYGYTF
>TRBD2|TRBJ2-2|many|TRBV11-2
TGTGCCAGTGCTGGGAGGGACACCGGGGAGCTGTTTTTT
CASAGRDTGELFF
>TRBD2|TRBJ2-1|many|TRBV27
TGTGCCAGCAGTTCCTACCTAGGACTAGCGGGGGCCACCCATGAGCAGTTCTTC
CASSSYLGLAGATHEQFF
>TRBD2|TRBJ2-2|-|TRBV13
TGTGCCAGCAGCTCCGGGACTAGCCGTCGGGAGCTGTTTTTT
CASSSGTSRRELFF
>-|TRBJ2-7|many|TRBV20-1
TGCAGTGCTAGCGAATGGCAGGAGAAATACTACGAGCAGTACTTC
CSASEWQEKYYEQYF
>-|TRBJ2-7|-|TRBV6-2/TRBV6-3
TGTGCCAGCAGTTCACAGAGTCCCTACGAGCAGTACTTC
CASSSQSPYEQYF
>-|TRBJ1-1|-|TRBV19
TGTGCCAGTATTTGGTGGACTGAAGCTTTCTTT
CASIWWTEAFF
>TRBD2|TRBJ2-1|many|TRBV11-2
TGTGCCAGCAGCCCGGGACTAGCGGGGTTAAGCTCCTACAATGAGCAGTTCTTC
CASSPGLAGLSSYNEQFF
>-|TRBJ1-2|few|TRBV3-1
TGTGCCAGCAGTTACTCAGACAGGCCTTCCTATGGCTACACCTTC
CASSYSDRPSYGYTF
>TRBD1|TRBJ2-5|-|TRBV25-1
TGTGCCAGCAGTGGGGAAGACAGGGCAAAAGAGACCCAGTACTTC
CASSGEDRAKETQYF
>-|TRBJ2-2|few|TRBV6-1
TGTGCCAGCTCCCGGGACCGAAACACCGGGGAGCTGTTTTTT
CASSRDRNTGELFF
>TRBD2|TRBJ2-5|many|TRBV20-1
TGCAGTGCGAGACCTCTAGCGGGGGTTCAAGAGACCCAGTACTTC
CSARPLAGVQETQYF
>-|TRBJ2-1|-|TRBV25-1
TGTGCCAGCAGCGAGAGGGGGTCGCCTTGGAATGAGCAGTTCTTC
CASSERGSPWNEQFF
>TRBD2|TRBJ2-2|-|TRBV11-2
TGTGCCAGCAGCTTAGAAGGTAGCGGGAGGAACACCGGGGAGCTGTTTTTT
CASSLEGSGRNTGELFF
>-|TRBJ1-5|-|TRBV7-2
TGTGCCAGCAGCCCCGCAGGGGGCAATCAGCCCCAGCATTTT
CASSPAGGNQPQHF
>-|TRBJ1-6|-|TRBV30
TGTGCCTGGGGACCCCTCCCGGTCGAGAGCGGTTCACCCCCCCACTTT
CAWGPLPVESGSPPHF
>TRBD1|TRBJ2-1|many|TRBV6-1
TGTGCCAGCAGTCCCAGGGGGCGGAATGAGCAGTTCTTC
CASSPRGRNEQFF
>-|TRBJ1-1|many|TRBV7-9
TGTGCCAGCAGCGCTCAGGGGAGGGCTGAAGCTTTCTTT
CASSAQGRAEAFF
>TRBD1|TRBJ1-5|many|TRBV28
TGTGCCAGCAGTTTACTACCTGGACAGGGCGATCAGCCCCAGCATTTT
CASSLLPGQGDQPQHF
>-|TRBJ1-5|many|TRBV6-2/TRBV6-3
TGTGCCAGCAGCCCGGGTTATAATCAGCCCCAGCATTTT
CASSPGYNQPQHF
>TRBD1|TRBJ1-2|few|TRBV13
TGTGCCAGCAGCCGAGAGACCGGGACAGGGATTAACTATGGCTACACCTTC
CASSRETGTGINYGYTF
>TRBD1|TRBJ1-1|few|TRBV4-1
TGCGCCAGCAGCCAAGAAGGGAGAGACAGGGAATACGCTTTCTTT
CASSQEGRDREYAFF
>TRBD1|TRBJ1-5|many|TRBV19
TGTGCCAGTAGTGAGACAGGGTTCGGGCAGCCCCAGCATTTT
CASSETGFGQPQHF
>-|TRBJ2-1|once|TRBV5-4
TGTGCCAGCAGCTTTTGGACCGATGAGCAGTTCTTC
CASSFWTDEQFF
>-|TRBJ2-6|-|TRBV7-3
TGTGCCAGCAGCCCTTCATGGACTACCGGGGCCAACGTCCTGACTTTC
CASSPSWTTGANVLTF
>-|TRBJ2-5|many|TRBV10-3
TGTGCCACTCAGGGAGACCAAGAGACCCAGTACTTC
CATQGDQETQYF
>TRBD1|TRBJ2-1|many|TRBV11-2
TGTGCCAGCACCGACAGGGGGCGTAGTGAGCAGTTCTTC
CASTDRGRSEQFF
>TRBD1|TRBJ1-2|few|TRBV4-3
TGCGCCAGCAGCCAATATACGGGACAGGGTAAAGAAAACTATGGCTACACCTTC
CASSQYTGQGKENYGYTF
>-|TRBJ2-3|many|TRBV7-2
TGTGCCAGCAGCTCCTCAGGGATTCGCACAGATACGCAGTATTTT
CASSSSGIRTDTQYF
>-|TRBJ2-4|many|TRBV20-1
TGCAGTGCTAGAGACAGGTCGAACATTCAGTACTTC
CSARDRSNIQYF
>-|TRBJ1-1|many|TRBV27
TGTGCCAGCACCTCCACAGGGCAGAACACTGAAGCTTTCTTT
CASTSTGQNTEAFF
>-|TRBJ1-2|-|TRBV7-9
TGTGCCAGCAGCCAAACGCAGGGGAGGGACTATGGCTACACCTTC
CASSQTQGRDYGYTF
>-|TRBJ1-1|many|TRBV20-1
TGCAGTGCTAGAAATCCGGGGATGAACACTGAAGCTTTCTTT
CSARNPGMNTEAFF
>-|TRBJ2-7|many|TRBV12-3/TRBV12-4
TGTGCCAGCAGTTTAGGAACGGGGGTCGACTACGAGCAGTACTTC
CASSLGTGVDYEQYF
>TRBD2|TRBJ2-1|few|TRBV4-1
TGTGCCAGCAGCCAAACGGGGGGGGCGAGCTACAATGAGCAGTTCTTC
CASSQTGGASYNEQFF
>TRBD2|TRBJ2-7|-|TRBV9
TGTGCCAGCAGCGAACTAGCGGGAGGTTTCTACGAGCAGTACTTC
CASSELAGGFYEQYF
>TRBD2|TRBJ2-7|many|TRBV6-1
TGTGCCAGCAGAAATAGCGGGGGTAGCTCCTACGAGCAGTACTTC
CASRNSGGSSYEQYF
>TRBD1|TRBJ1-2|many|TRBV30
TGTGCCTGGAGTCAGAGGGACAGATATGGCTACACCTTC
CAWSQRDRYGYTF
>-|TRBJ2-1|many|TRBV30
TGTGCCTGGAGTGGAAGCTTTAGCTCCTACAATGAGCAGTTCTTC
CAWSGSFSSYNEQFF